What follows describes a single T cell receptor beta chain. The data are from a study of blood T cells in healthy people across ages. The CDR3 contains 15 residues. Germline CDR1 reads SNHLY; CDR2 reads FYNNEI. V was clipped by 1 base and J by 3 bases; unmatched bases: 5. Combining a sample-barcoded 5' primer with a J-beta primer mix, a second PCR ran for about 6 to 12 cycles. TCRdb reprocessed the 5' RACE reads with MiXCR, giving one entry per CDR3 protein. The table shows 800,000 to 950,000 distinct CDR3 sequences, with around 29% occurring only once. These data also formed part of another study, on T cells of mothers and their children. As that study records: RNA extracted was entirely used for cDNA synthesis, roughly 1.4 ug per 15 ul. Within related and unrelated pairs, thymic selection shapes TCR recombination output in a similar way.

This TCR derives from a woman aged 40 to 50 in good health. The sequencing sample was made of blood. The genes are TRBV2 and TRBJ2-7; 8 positions match TRBD2. CDR3 in amino acids: CASSEGAGVFYEQYF. The CDR3 coding sequence is TGTGCCAGCAGTGAAGGAGCGGGGGTGTTCTACGAGCAGTACTTC.